The next 2 T cell receptor beta chains were all read from a single sample in a study of CD4 T cells in relation to SARS-CoV-2 and coronaviruses. No antigen has been assigned to these receptors. The unexposed donors gave CD4+ T cells in about 2011-2019, prior to COVID-19. CD4+ T cells were isolated from the cells after about 11 days of culture. Generated by immunoSEQ multiplex PCR, the TCRdb table keeps only in-frame clones and is missing some. The sample shows about 26,000 clones, 65% to 80% of them seen only once. Sequencing was carried out using CD4+ T cells from PBMCs, cultured in vitro. The origin of the receptors is a human donor in good health.

The genes are TRBV18 and TRBJ2-5; weak D call: TRBD2 (6 bases). Trimming stripped 2 bases from V and 4 bases from J, with 14 bases between. This CDR3 spans 15 amino acids. The germline gives CDR1 KGHSH, CDR2 LQKENI. This CDR3 is CASSPDWRAPETQYF. DNA of the CDR3: TGTGCCAGCTCACCAGATTGGAGGGCCCCAGAGACCCAGTACTTC.

This rearrangement joins TRBV11-2 to TRBJ2-7; weak D call: TRBD1 (6 bases). V gave up 1 base and J gave up 3 bases, with 13 bases separating them. The CDR3 sequence is 15 residues long. Per the germline V gene, CDR1 is SGHAT and CDR2 is FQNNGV. The CDR3 loop reads CASSLGPGDNYEQYF. The CDR3 DNA sequence: TGTGCCAGCAGCTTAGGACCCGGGGACAACTACGAGCAGTACTTC.